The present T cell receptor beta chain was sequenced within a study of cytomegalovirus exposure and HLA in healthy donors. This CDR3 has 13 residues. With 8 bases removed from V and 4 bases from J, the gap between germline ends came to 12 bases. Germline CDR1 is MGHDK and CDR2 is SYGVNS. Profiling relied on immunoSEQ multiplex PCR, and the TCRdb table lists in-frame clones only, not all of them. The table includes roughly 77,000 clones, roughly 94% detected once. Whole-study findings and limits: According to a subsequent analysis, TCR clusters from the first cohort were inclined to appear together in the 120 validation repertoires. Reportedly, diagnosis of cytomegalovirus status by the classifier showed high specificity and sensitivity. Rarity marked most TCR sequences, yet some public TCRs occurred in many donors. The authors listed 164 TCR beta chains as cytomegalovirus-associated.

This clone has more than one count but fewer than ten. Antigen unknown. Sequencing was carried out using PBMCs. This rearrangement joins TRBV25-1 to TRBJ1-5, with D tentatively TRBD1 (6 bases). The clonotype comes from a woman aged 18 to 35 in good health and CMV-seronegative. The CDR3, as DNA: TGTGCCAGCCAAGGACAGTCTAATCAGCCCCAGCATTTT. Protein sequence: CASQGQSNQPQHF.